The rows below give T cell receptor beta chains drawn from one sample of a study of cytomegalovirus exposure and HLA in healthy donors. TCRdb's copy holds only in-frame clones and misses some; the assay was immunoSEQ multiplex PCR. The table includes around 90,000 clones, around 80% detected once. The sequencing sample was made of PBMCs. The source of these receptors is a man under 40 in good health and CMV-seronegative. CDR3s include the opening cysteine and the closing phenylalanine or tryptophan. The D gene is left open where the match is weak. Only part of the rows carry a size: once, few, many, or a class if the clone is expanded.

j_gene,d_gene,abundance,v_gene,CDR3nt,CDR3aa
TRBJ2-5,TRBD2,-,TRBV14,TGTGCCAGCAGCCAAGGACTAGCGGCCCTAACAGAGACCCAGTACTTC,CASSQGLAALTETQYF
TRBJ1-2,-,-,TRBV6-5,TGTGCCAGCAGTTATGACAGCGGGAGCTATGGCTACACCTTC,CASSYDSGSYGYTF
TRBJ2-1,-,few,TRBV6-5,TGTGCCAGCAGTTACCGGGACATCTACAATGAGCAGTTCTTC,CASSYRDIYNEQFF
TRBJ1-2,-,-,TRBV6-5,TGTGCCAGCAGTTACTCAGCAGGAAACTATGGCTACACCTTC,CASSYSAGNYGYTF
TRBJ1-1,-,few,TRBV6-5,TGTGCCAGCAGTTACTCGACCCAGGGGAACACTGAAGCTTTCTTT,CASSYSTQGNTEAFF
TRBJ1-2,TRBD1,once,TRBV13,TGTGCCAGCAGCCTATACCACCGGGACAGGGGATATGGCTACACCTTC,CASSLYHRDRGYGYTF
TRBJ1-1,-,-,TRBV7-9,TGTGCCAGCAGCTTAGAACGCGGGCAGGCTTTCTTT,CASSLERGQAFF
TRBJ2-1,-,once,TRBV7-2,TGTGCCAGCAGCTTATCCCAGCGCAATGAGCAGTTCTTC,CASSLSQRNEQFF
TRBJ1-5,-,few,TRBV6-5,TGTGCCAGCAGTGCCGGGGGGGCCCAGCATTTT,CASSAGGAQHF
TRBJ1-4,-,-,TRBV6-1,TGTGCCAGCAGTGAAGTACAGCCTAATGAAAAACTGTTTTTT,CASSEVQPNEKLFF
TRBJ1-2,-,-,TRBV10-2,TGCGCCAGCAGTGAGCCAGGGGATGGCTACACCTTC,CASSEPGDGYTF
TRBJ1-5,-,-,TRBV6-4,TGTGCCAGCAGTGACGGGGGGAGGGGGAATGGCAATCAGCCCCAGCATTTT,CASSDGGRGNGNQPQHF
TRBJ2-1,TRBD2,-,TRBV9,TGTGCCAGCAGCCCTAGCGGGGGGGTTCAAAGCCCGCAGTTCTTC,CASSPSGGVQSPQFF
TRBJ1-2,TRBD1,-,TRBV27,TGTGCCAGCAGTCGGGACAGGGGAGGTTTCTATGGCTACACCTTC,CASSRDRGGFYGYTF
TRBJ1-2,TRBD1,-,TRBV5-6,TGTGCCAGCAGCAACAGGGGAAACTATGGCTACACCTTC,CASSNRGNYGYTF
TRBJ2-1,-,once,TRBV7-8,TGTGCCAGCAGCTTAGCGGGAGTCGTGAATGAGCAGTTCTTC,CASSLAGVVNEQFF
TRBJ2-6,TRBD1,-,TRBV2,TGTGCCAGCAGTGGGGGGACAGGCCAAATTCCCCTCTCTGGGGCCAACGTCCTGACTTTC,CASSGGTGQIPLSGANVLTF
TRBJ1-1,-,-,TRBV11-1,TGTGCCAGCAGGTTGGGCAGCGGAGGGTACACTGAAGCTTTCTTT,CASRLGSGGYTEAFF
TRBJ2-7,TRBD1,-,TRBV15,TGTGCCACCAGCAGAAACAGGGGGCGACACGAGCAGTACTTC,CATSRNRGRHEQYF
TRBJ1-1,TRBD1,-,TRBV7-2,TGTGCCAGCAGGTCAACAGGGGCGAACACTGAAGCTTTCTTT,CASRSTGANTEAFF
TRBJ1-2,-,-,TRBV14,TGTGCCAGCAGCCAAGATCGAGCCAACTATGGCTACACCTTC,CASSQDRANYGYTF
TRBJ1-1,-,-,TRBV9,TGTGCCAGCGCGAGATCCGCAGGTTTCACTGAAGCTTTCTTT,CASARSAGFTEAFF